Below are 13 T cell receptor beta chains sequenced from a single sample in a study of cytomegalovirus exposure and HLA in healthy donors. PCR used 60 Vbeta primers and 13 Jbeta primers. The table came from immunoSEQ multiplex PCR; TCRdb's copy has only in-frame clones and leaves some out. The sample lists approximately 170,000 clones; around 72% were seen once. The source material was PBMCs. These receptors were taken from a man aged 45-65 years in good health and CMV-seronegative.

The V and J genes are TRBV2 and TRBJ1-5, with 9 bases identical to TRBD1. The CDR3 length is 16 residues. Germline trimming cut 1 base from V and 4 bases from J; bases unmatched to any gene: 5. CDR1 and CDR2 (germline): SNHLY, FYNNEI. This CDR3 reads CASSEGTTGGNQPQHF. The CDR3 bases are TGTGCCAGCAGTGAAGGAACGACAGGGGGAAATCAGCCCCAGCATTTT.

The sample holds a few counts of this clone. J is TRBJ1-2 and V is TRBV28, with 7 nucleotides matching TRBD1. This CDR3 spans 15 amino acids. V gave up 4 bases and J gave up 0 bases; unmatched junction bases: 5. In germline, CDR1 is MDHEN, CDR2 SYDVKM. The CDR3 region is CASSSRGQANYGYTF. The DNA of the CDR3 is TGTGCCAGCAGTTCCCGAGGACAGGCTAACTATGGCTACACCTTC.

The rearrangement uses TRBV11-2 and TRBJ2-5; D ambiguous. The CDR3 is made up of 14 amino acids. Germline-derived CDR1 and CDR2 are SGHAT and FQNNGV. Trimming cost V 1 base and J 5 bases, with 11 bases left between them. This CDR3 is CASSLGPSFETQYF. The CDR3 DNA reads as TGTGCCAGCAGCTTAGGGCCCAGTTTCGAGACCCAGTACTTC.

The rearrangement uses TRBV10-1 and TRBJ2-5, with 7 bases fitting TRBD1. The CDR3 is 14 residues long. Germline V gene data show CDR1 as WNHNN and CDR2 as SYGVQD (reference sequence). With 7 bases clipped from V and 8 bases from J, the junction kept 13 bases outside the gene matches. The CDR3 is CASILQGNRRTQYF. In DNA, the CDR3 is TGCGCCAGCATTCTACAGGGGAACCGGAGAACCCAGTACTTC.

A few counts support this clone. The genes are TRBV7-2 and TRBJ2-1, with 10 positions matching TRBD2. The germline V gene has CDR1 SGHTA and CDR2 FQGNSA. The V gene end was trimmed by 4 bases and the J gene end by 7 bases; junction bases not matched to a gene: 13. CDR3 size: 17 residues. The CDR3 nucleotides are TGTGCCAGCAGCTCGATCTTTAGCGGGGGGCCGCGTAATGAGCAGTTCTTC. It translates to CASSSIFSGGPRNEQFF.

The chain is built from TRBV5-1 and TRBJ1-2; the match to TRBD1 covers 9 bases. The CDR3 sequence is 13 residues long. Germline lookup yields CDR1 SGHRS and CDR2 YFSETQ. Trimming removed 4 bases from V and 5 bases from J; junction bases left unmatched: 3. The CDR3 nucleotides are TGCGCCAGCAGCAACGGGACAGGGTATGGCTACACCTTC. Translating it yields CASSNGTGYGYTF.

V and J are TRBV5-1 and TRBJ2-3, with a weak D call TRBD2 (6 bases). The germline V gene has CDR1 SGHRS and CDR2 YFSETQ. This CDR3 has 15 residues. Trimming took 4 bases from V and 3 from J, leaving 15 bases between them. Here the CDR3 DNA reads TGCGCCAGCAGCCCAGAAGGGAGGAAGACAGATACGCAGTATTTT. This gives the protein CASSPEGRKTDTQYF. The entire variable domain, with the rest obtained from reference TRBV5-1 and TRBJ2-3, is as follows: KAGVTQTPRYLIKTRGQQVTLSCSPISGHRSVSWYQQTPGQGLQFLFEYFSETQRNKGNFPGRFSGRQFSNSRSEMNVSTLELGDSALYLCASSPEGRKTDTQYFGPGTRLTVL.

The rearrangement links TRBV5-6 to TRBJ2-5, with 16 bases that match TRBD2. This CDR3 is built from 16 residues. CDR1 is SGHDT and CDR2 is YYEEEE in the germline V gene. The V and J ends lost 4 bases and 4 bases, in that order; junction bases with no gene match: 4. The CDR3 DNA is TGTGCCAGCAGCCGAGGGACTAGCGGGGGGGGAGAGACCCAGTACTTC. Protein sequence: CASSRGTSGGGETQYF.

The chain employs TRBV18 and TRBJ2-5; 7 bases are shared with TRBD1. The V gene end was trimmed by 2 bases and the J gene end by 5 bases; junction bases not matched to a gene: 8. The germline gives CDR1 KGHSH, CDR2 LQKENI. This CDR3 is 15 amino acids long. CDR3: CASSPGAGGRETQYF. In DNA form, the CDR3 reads TGTGCCAGCTCACCAGGCGCAGGGGGTAGGGAGACCCAGTACTTC.

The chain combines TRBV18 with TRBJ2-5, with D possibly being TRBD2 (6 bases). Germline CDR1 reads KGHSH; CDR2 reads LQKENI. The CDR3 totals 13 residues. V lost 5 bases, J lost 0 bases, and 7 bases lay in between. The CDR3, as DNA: TGTGCCAGCTCAGGGACTTACCAAGAGACCCAGTACTTC. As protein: CASSGTYQETQYF.

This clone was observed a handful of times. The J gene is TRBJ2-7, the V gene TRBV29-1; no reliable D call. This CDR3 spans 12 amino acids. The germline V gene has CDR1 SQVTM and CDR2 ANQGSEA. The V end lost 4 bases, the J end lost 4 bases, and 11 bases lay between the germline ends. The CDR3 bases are TGCAGCGTTGTTGCCGGGTTGTACGAGCAGTACTTC. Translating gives CSVVAGLYEQYF.

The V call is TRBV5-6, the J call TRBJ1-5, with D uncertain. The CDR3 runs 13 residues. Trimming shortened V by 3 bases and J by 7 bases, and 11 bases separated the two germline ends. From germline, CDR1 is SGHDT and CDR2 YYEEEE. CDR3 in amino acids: CASSSGINQPQHF. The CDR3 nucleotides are TGTGCCAGCAGCTCGGGGATCAACCAGCCCCAGCATTTT.

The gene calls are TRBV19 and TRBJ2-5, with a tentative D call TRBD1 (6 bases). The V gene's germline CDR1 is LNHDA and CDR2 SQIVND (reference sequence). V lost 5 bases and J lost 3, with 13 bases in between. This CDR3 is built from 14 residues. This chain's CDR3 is CASSALYREETQYF. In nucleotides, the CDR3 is TGTGCCAGTAGTGCTCTATACAGGGAAGAGACCCAGTACTTC.